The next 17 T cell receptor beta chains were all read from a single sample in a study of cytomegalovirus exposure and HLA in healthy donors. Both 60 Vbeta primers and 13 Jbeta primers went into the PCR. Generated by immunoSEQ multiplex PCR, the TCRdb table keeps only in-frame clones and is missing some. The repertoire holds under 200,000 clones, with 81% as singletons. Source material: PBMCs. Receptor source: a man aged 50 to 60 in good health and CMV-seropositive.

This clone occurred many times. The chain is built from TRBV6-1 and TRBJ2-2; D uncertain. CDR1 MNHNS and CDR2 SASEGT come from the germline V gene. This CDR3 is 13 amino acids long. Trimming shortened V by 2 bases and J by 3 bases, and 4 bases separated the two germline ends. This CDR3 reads CASSEIDTGELFF. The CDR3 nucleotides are TGTGCCAGCAGTGAAATCGACACCGGGGAGCTGTTTTTT.

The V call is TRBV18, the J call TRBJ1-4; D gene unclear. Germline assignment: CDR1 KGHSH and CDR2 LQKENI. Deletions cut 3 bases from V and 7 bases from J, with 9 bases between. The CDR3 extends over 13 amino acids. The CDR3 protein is CASSPTRGEKLFF. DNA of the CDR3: TGTGCCAGCTCACCGACTCGGGGTGAAAAACTGTTTTTT.

CDR3 coding DNA: TGTGCCACCAGCAGAGGGGGGGTCTCTGGGGCCAACGTCCTGACTTTC. This encodes CATSRGGVSGANVLTF. The rearrangement links TRBV15 to TRBJ2-6; D might be TRBD2 (6 bases). Germline CDR1 and CDR2: LNHNV and YYDKDF (reference sequence). The CDR3 contains 16 residues. V was clipped by 1 base and J by 0 bases, with 7 bases between them.

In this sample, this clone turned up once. The CDR3 nucleotides are TGTGCCAGCCATAACAGGGGTGCCTATGGCTACACCTTC. Translating it yields CASHNRGAYGYTF. The chain is built from TRBV6-1 and TRBJ1-2; 7 nucleotides agree with TRBD1. V lost 8 bases, J lost 4 bases, and 7 bases stayed unmatched. CDR1 MNHNS and CDR2 SASEGT come from the germline V gene. The CDR3 loop spans 13 amino acids.

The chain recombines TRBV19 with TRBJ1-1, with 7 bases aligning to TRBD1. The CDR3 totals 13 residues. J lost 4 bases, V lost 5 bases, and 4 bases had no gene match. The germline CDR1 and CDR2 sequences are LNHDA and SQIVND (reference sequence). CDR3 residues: CASSPQGGTEAFF. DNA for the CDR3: TGTGCCAGTAGTCCTCAGGGGGGCACTGAAGCTTTCTTT.

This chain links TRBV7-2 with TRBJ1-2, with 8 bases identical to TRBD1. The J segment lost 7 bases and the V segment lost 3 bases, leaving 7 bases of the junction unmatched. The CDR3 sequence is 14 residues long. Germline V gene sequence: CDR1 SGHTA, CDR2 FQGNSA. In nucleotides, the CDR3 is TGTGCCAGCAGCTTTCAGGGGGCAGGGTTTGGCTACACCTTC. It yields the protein CASSFQGAGFGYTF.

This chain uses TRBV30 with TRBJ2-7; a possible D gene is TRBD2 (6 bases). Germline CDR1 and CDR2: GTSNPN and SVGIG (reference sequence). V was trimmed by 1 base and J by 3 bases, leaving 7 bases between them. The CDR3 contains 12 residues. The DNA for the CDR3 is TGTGCCTGGAGTGAGGGAGGCTACGAGCAGTACTTC. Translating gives CAWSEGGYEQYF.

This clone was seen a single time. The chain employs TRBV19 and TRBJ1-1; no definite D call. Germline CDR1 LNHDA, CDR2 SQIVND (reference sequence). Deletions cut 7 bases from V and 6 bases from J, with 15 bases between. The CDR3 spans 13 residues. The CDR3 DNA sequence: TGTGCCAGTACCCCCTCGGGAGGAGCTGAAGCTTTCTTT. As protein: CASTPSGGAEAFF.

The CDR3 DNA sequence: TGTGCCAGCAGTGAAATTCGTTTCAATGAAAAACTGTTTTTT. Its protein is CASSEIRFNEKLFF. The V and J genes are TRBV6-1 and TRBJ1-4; no clear D gene. Germline loops: CDR1 MNHNS, CDR2 SASEGT. This CDR3 region has 14 residues. V lost 2 bases to trimming and J lost 5 bases, with 9 bases between them.

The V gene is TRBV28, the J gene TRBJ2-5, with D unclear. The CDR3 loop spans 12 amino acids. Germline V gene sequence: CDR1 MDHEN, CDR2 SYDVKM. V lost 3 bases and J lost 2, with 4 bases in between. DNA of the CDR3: TGTGCCAGCAGTTTTAATCAAGAGACCCAGTACTTC. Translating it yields CASSFNQETQYF.

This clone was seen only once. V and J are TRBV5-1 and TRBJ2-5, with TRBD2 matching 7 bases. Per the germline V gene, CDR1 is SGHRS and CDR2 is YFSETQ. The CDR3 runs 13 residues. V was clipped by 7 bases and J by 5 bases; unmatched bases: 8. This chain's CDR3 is CASGREGIETQYF. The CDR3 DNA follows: TGCGCCAGCGGCAGGGAGGGTATCGAGACCCAGTACTTC.

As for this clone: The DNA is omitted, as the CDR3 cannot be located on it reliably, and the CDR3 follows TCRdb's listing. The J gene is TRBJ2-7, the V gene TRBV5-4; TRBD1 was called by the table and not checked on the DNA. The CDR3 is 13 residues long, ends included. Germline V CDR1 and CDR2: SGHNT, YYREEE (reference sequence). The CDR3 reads CASSLVGGGAEHF.

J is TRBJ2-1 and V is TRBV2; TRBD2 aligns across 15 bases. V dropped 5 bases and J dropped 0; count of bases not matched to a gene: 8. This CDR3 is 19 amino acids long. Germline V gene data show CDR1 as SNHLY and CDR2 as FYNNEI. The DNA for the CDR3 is TGTGCCAGCAGTACCGGACTAGCGGGAGGGATAAGCTCCTACAATGAGCAGTTCTTC. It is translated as CASSTGLAGGISSYNEQFF. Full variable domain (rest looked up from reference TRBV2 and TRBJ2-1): EPEVTQTPSHQVTQMGQEVILRCVPISNHLYFYWYRQILGQKVEFLVSFYNNEISEKSEIFDDQFSVERPDGSNFTLKIRSTKLEDSAMYFCASSTGLAGGISSYNEQFFGPGTRLTVL.

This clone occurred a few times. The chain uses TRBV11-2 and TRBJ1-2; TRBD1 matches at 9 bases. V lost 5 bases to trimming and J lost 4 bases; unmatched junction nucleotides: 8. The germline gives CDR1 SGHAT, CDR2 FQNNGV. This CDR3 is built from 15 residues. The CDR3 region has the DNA TGTGCCAGCAGCCATGGGGACAGGGAATCCTATGGCTACACCTTC. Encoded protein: CASSHGDRESYGYTF.

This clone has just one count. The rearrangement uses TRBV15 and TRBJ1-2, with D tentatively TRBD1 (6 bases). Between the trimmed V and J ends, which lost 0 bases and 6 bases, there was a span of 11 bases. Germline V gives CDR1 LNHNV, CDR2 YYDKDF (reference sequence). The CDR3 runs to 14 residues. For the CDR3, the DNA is TGTGCCACCAGCAGAGAGGGGCGGGGGCATGGCTACACCTTC. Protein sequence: CATSREGRGHGYTF.

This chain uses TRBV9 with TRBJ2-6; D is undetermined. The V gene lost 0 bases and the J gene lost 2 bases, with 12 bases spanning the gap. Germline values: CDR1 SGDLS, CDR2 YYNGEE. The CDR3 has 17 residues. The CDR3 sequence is CASSVAQEIPGANVLTF. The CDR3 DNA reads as TGTGCCAGCAGCGTAGCTCAAGAGATACCTGGGGCCAACGTCCTGACTTTC.

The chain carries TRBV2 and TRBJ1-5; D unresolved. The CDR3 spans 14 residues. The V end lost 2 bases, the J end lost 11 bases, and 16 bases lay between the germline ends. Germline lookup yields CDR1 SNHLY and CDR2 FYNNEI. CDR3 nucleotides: TGTGCCAGCAGTGAAAATGCGATTTCTCAATCCCAGCATTTT. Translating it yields CASSENAISQSQHF.